The source of this TCR beta chain is a study of control samples from healthy donors and cancer patients. This clone is a singleton in its sample. Sequencing used immunoSEQ multiplex PCR; TCRdb keeps in-frame clones, though not all of them. The sample carries around 180,000 clones, around 88% recorded once. This CDR3 spans 15 amino acids. CDR1 is SGHNT and CDR2 is YYREEE in the germline V gene (reference sequence). J lost 5 bases, V lost 1 base, and 4 bases had no gene match. Specimen: blood. The TCR sequence derives from a woman younger than 45 in good health. The chain uses TRBV5-4 and TRBJ2-5; 11 bases are shared with TRBD2. CDR3 DNA: TGTGCCAGCAGCTTGATAGCGGGGGGGCCGGAGACCCAGTACTTC. Protein: CASSLIAGGPETQYF.